This T cell receptor beta chain was observed in a study of T cells in Graves' hyperthyroidism and ophthalmopathy. Thyroid ultrasound and orbital computed tomography, with clinical symptoms and serum thyroxine and TRAb, informed diagnoses. The CDR3 is 14 amino acids. Germline values: CDR1 SQVTM, CDR2 ANQGSEA. Using RNA transcripts as the source, TCR beta CDR3 regions were amplified. In the first-round RT-PCR of the TCR CDR3, the HTBI primer set was used. Each CDR3 protein gets one entry after TCRdb re-called the multiplex PCR reads with MiXCR. The data contain approximately 150,000 distinct CDR3 sequences, over 7.5% of them singletons. This clonotype is a singleton in its sample. Its cognate antigen is unknown. One end of the junction fails to match germline, which may point to a read error. General study points: Model-based prediction identified ophthalmopathy a median approximately 6 months prior to its onset.

V and J are TRBV29-1 and TRBJ2-1; 8 bases fit TRBD2. Specimen: blood. The source is a woman aged 18-30 years with Graves' hyperthyroidism that later progressed to Graves' ophthalmopathy. CDR3 residues: CGVTLAGPYNEQFF. In DNA, the CDR3 is TGCGGCGTTACCCTAGCGGGCCCCTACAATGAGCAGTTCTTC.